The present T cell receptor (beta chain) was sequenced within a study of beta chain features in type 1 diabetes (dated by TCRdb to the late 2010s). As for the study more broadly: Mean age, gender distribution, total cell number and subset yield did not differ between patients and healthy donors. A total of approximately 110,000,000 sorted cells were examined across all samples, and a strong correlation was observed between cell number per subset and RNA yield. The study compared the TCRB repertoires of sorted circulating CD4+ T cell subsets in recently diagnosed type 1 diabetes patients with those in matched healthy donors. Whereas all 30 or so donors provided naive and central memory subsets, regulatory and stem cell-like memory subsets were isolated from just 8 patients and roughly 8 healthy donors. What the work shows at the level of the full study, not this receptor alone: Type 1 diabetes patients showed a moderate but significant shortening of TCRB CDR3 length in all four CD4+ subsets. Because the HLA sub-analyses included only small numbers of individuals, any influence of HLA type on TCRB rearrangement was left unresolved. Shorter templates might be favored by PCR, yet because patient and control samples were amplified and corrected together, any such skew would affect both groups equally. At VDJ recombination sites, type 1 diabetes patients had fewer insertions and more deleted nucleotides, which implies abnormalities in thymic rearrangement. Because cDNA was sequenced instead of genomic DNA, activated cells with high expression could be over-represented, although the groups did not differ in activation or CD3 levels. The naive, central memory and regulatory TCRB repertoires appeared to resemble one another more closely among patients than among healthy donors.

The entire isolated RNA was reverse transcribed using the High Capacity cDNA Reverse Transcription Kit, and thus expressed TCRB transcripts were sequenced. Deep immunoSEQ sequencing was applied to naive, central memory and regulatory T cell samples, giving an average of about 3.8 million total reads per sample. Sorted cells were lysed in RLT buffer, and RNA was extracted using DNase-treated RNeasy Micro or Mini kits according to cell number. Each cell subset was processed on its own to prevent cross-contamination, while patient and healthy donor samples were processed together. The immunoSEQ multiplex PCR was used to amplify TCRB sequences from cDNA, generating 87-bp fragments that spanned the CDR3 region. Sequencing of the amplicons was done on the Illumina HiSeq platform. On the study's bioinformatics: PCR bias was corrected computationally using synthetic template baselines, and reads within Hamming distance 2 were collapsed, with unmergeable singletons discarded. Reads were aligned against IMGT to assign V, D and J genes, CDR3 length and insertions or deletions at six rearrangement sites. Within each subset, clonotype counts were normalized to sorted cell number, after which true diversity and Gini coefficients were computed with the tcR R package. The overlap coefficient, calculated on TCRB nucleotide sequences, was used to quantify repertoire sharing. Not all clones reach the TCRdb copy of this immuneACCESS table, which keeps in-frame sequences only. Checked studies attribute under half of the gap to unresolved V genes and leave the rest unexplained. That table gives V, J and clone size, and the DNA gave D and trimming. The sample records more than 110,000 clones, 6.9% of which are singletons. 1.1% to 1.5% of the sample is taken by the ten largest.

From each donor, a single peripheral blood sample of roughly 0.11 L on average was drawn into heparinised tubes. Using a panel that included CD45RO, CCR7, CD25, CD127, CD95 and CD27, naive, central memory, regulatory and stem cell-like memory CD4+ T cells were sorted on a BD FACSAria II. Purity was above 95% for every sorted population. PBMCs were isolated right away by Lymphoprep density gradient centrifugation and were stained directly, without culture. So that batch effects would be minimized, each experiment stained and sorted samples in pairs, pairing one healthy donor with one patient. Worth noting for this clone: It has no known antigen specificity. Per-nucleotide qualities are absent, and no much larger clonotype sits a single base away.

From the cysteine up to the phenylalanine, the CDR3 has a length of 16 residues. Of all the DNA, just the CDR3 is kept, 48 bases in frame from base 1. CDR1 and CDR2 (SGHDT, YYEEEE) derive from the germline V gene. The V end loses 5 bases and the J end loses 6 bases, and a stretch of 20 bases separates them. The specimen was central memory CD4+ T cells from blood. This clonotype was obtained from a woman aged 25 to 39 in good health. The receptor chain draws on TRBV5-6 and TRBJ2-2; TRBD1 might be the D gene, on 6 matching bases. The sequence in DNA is TGTGCCAGCAGGACCTCCTCGGACAGATCCTCCGGGGAGCTGTTTTTT. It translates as CASRTSSDRSSGELFF.